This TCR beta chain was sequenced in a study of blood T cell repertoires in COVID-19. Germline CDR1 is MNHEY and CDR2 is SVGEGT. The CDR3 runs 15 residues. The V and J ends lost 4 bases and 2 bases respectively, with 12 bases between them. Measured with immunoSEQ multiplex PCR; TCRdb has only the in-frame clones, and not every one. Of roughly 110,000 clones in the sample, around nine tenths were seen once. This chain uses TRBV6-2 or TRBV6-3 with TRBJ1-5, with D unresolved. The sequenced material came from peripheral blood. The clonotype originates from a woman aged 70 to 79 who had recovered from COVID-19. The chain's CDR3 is CASSLRPGGNQPQHF. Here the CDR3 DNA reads TGTGCCAGCAGTTTACGGCCAGGCGGCAATCAGCCCCAGCATTTT.